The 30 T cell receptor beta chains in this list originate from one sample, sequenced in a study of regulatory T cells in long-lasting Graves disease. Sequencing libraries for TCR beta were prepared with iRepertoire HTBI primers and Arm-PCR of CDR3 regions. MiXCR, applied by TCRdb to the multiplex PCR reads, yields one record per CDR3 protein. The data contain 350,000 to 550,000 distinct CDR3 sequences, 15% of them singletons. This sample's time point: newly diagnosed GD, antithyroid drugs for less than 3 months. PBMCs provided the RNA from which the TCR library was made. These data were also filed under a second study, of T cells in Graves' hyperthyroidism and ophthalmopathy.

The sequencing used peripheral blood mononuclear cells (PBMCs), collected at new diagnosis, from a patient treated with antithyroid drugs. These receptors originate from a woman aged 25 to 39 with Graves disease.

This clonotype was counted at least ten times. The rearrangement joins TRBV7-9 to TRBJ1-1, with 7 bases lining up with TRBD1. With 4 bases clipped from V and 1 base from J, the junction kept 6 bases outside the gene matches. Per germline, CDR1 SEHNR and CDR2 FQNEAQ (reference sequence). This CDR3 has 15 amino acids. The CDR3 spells CASSSDRDRNTEAFF. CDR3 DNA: TGTGCCAGCAGCTCCGACAGGGACAGGAACACTGAAGCTTTCTTT.

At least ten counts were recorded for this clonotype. CDR3 sequence reads: CASSLAGQHQNTGELFF. CDR3 bases: TGTGCCAGCAGTTTAGCGGGGCAACATCAAAACACCGGGGAGCTGTTTTTT. The V gene is TRBV12-3 or TRBV12-4, the J gene TRBJ2-2; the D gene is possibly TRBD1 (5 bases). The V end lost 0 bases, the J end lost 2 bases, and 13 bases lay between the germline ends. The CDR3 has 17 amino acids.

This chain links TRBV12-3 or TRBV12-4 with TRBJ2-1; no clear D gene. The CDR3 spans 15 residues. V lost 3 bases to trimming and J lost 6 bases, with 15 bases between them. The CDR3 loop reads CASSLFGERGNEQFF. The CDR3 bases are TGTGCCAGCAGTTTGTTCGGAGAAAGAGGCAATGAGCAGTTCTTC.

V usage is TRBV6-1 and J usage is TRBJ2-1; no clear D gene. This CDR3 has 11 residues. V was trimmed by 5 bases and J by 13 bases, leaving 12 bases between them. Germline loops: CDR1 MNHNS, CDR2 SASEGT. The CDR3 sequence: CASSPFEDQFF. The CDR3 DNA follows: TGTGCCAGCAGTCCTTTTGAGGATCAGTTCTTC.

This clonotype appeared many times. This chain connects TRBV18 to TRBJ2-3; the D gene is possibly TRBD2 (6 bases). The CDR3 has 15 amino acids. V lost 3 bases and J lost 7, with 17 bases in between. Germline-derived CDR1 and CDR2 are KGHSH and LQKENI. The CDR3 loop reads CASSPRDFITNTQYF. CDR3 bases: TGTGCCAGCTCACCTCGGGACTTCATCACTAATACGCAGTATTTT. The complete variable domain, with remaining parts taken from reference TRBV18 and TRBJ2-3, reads NAGVMQNPRHLVRRRGQEARLRCSPMKGHSHVYWYRQLPEEGLKFMVYLQKENIIDESGMPKERFSAEFPKEGPSILRIQQVVRGDSAAYFCASSPRDFITNTQYFGPGTRLTVL.

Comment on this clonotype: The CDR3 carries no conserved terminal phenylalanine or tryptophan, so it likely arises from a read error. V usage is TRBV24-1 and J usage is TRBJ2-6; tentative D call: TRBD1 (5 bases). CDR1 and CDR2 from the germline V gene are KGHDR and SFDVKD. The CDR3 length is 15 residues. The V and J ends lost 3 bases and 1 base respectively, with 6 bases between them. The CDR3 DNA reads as TGTGCCACCAGTGATGCAGGGTCTGGGGCCAACGTCCTGACTCTC. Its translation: CATSDAGSGANVLTL.

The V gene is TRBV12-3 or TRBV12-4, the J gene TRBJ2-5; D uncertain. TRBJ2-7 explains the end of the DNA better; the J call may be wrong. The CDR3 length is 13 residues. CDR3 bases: TGTGCCAGCAGCCGAGAGGCCTACTACGAGCAGTACTTC. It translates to CASSREAYYEQYF.

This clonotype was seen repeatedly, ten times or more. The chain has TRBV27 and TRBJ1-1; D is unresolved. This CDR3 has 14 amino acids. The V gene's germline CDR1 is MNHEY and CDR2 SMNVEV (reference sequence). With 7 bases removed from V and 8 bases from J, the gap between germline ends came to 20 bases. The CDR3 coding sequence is TGTGCCAGCAATTCCGCCGACAAGGTATTCGAAGCTTTCTTT. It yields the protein CASNSADKVFEAFF.

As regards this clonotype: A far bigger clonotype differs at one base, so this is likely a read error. The CDR3 sequence is CGSSLGYAENEQFF. The CDR3, as DNA: TGTGGCAGCAGCTTAGGTTATGCGGAGAATGAGCAGTTCTTC. The rearrangement links TRBV11-2 to TRBJ2-5; D remains unclear. The end of the DNA is better explained by TRBJ2-1, so the J call may be wrong. Per germline, CDR1 SGHAT and CDR2 FQNNGV. This CDR3 has 14 residues.

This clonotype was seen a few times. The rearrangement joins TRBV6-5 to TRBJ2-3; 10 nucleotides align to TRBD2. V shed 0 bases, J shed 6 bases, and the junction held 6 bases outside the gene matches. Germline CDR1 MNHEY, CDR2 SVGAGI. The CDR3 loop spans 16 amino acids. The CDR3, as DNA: TGTGCCAGCAGTTACTCAGAGCGGGAGGGGAAGGATACGCAGTATTTT. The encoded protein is CASSYSEREGKDTQYF.

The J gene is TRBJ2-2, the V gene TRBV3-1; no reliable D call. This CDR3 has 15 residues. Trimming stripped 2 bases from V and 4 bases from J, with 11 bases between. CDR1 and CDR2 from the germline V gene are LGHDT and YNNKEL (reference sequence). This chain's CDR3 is CASSQTQALTGELFF. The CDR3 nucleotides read TGTGCCAGCAGCCAAACCCAGGCCCTCACCGGGGAGCTGTTTTTT.

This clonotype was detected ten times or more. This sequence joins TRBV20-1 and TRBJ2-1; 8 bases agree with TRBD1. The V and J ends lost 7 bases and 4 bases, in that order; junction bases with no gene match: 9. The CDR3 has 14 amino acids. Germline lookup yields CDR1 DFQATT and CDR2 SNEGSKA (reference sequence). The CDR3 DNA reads TGCAGTGGGCAGACGGGACAGGCATACAATGAGCAGTTCTTC. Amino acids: CSGQTGQAYNEQFF.

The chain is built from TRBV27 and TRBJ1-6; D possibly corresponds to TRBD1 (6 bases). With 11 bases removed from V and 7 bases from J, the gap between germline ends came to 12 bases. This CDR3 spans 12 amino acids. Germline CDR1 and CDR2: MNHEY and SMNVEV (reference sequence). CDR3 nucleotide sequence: TGTGCCTCCGGACAGCTCAATTCACCCCTCCACTTT. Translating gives CASGQLNSPLHF.

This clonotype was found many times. The CDR3 sequence is CSAATGFNYGYTF. The CDR3 nucleotides read TGCAGTGCGGCGACAGGATTTAACTATGGCTACACCTTC. The chain combines TRBV20-1 with TRBJ1-2; a possible D gene is TRBD1 (6 bases). The CDR3 consists of 13 residues. The V end was cut by 6 bases, the J end by 1 base, with 12 bases between. The V gene's germline CDR1 is DFQATT and CDR2 SNEGSKA (reference sequence).

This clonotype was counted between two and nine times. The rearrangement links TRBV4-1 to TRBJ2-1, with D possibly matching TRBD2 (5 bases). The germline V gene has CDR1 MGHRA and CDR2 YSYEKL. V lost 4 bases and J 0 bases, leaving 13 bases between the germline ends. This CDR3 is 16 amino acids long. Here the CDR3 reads CASSRDSRGSYNEQFF. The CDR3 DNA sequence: TGCGCCAGCAGCCGGGATAGTCGGGGCTCCTACAATGAGCAGTTCTTC.

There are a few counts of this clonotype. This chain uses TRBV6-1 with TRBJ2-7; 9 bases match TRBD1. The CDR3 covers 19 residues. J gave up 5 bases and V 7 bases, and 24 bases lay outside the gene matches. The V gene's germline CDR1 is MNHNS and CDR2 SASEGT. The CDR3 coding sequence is TGTGCCAGCACCACTCTCGAACTCAGACTCGGGACAGGGACCCACGAGCAGTACTTC. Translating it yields CASTTLELRLGTGTHEQYF.

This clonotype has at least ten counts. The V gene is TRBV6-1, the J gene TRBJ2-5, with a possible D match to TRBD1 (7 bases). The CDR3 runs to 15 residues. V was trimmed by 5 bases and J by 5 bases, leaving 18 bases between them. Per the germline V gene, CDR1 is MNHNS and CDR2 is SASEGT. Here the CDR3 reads CASSRTSTGRETQYF. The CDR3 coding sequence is TGTGCCAGCAGTCGAACTTCGACAGGGAGGGAGACCCAGTACTTC.

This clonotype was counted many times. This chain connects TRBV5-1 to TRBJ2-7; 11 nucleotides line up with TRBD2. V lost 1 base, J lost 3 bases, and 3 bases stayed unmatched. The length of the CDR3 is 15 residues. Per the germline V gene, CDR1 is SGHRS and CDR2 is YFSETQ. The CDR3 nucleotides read TGCGCCAGCAGCTTGTTAACTAGCGGGAGCTACGAGCAGTACTTC. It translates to CASSLLTSGSYEQYF.

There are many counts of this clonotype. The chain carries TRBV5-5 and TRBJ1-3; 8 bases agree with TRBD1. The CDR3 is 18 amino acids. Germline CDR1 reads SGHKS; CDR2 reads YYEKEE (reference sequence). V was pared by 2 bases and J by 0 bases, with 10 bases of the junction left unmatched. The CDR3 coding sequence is TGTGCCAGCAGCTTACGTCCCGGGACAGGCTTCTCTGGAAACACCATATATTTT. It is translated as CASSLRPGTGFSGNTIYF.

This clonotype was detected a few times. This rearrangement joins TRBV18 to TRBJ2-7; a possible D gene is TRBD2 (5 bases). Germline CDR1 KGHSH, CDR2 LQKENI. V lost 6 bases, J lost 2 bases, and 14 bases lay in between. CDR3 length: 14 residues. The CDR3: CASSSPGNPYEQYF. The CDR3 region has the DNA TGTGCCAGCTCGTCCCCGGGGAATCCCTACGAGCAGTACTTC.

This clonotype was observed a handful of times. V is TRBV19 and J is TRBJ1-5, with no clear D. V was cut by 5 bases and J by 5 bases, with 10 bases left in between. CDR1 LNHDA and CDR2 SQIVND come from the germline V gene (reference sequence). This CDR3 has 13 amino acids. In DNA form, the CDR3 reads TGTGCCAGTAGTCAAGTACACGATCAGCCCCAGCATTTT. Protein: CASSQVHDQPQHF.

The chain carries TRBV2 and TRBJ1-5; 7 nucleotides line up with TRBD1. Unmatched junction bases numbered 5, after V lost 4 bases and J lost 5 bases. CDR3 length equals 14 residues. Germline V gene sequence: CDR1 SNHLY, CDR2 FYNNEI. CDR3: CASSVGDSYQPQHF. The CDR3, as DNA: TGTGCCAGCAGTGTGGGGGACAGCTATCAGCCCCAGCATTTT.

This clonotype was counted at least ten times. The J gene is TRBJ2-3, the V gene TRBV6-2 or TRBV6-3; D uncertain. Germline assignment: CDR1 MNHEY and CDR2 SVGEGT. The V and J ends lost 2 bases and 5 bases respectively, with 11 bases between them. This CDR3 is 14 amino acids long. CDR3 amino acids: CASSYGRLGDTQYF. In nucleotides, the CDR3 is TGTGCCAGCAGTTACGGGCGGCTTGGAGATACGCAGTATTTT.

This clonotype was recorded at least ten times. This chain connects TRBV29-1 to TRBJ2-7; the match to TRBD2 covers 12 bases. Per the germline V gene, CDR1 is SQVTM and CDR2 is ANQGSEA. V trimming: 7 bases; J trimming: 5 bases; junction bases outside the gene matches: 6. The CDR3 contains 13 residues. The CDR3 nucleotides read TGCAGCGCCGAACGGACTAGCGGGAACGAGCAGTACTTC. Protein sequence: CSAERTSGNEQYF.

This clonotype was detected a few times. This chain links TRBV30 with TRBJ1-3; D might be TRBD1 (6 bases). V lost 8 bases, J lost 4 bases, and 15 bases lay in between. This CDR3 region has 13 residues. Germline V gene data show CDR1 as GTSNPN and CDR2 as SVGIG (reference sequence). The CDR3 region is CARSGTPGNTIYF. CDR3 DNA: TGTGCCCGTTCCGGGACACCCGGAAACACCATATATTTT.

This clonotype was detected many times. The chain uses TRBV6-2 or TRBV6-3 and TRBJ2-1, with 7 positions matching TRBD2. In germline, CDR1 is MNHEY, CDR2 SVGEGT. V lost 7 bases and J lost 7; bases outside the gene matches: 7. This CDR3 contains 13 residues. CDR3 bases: TGTGCCAGCACGCGCCTAGCGGTAAATGAGCAGTTCTTC. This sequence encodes CASTRLAVNEQFF.

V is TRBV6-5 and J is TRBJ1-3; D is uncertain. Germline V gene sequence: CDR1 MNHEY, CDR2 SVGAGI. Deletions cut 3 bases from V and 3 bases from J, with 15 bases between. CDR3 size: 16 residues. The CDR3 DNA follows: TGTGCCAGCAGTTATTCGACGGTCGGTTTTGGAAACACCATATATTTT. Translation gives CASSYSTVGFGNTIYF.

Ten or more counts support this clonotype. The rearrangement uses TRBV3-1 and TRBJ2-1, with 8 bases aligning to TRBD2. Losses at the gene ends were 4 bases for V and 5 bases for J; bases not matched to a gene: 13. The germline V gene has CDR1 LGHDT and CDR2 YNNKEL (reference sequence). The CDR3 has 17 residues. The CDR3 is CASSLHTSGLKDNEQFF. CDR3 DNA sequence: TGTGCCAGCAGCCTCCACACTAGCGGACTCAAGGACAATGAGCAGTTCTTC.

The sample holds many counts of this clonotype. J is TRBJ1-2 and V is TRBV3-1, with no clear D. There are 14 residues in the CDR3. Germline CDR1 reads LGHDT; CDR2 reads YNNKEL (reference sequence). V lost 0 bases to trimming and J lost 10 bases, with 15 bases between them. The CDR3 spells CASSQDVFPGYYTF. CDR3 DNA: TGTGCCAGCAGCCAAGATGTATTTCCGGGTTACTACACCTTC. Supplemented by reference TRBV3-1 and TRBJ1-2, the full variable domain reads DTAVSQTPKYLVTQMGNDKSIKCEQNLGHDTMYWYKQDSKKFLKIMFSYNNKELIINETVPNRFSPKSPDKAHLNLHINSLELGDSAVYFCASSQDVFPGYYTFGSGTRLTVV.

CDR3 nucleotides: TGTGCCAGCAGCTTAACGCTCCATACTAGCGGGAGGGCACCCGGGGAGCTGTTTTTT. It yields the protein CASSLTLHTSGRAPGELFF. The V gene is TRBV7-3, the J gene TRBJ2-2; TRBD2 agrees at 13 bases. The CDR3 contains 19 residues. The germline gives CDR1 SGHTA, CDR2 FQGTGA. The V gene end was trimmed by 0 bases and the J gene end by 6 bases; junction bases not matched to a gene: 10.